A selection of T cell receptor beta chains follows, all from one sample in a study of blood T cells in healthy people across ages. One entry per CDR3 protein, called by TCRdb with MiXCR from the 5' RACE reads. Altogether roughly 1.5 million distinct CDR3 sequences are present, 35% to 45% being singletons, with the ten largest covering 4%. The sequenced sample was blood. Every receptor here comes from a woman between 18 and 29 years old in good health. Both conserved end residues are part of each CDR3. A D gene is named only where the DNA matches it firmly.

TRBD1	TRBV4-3	CASSQDPRGGNYGYTF
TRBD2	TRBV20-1	CSAPILAGAYNEQFF
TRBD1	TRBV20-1	CSARESGTGKNIQYF
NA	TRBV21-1	CASGLGTNTEAFF
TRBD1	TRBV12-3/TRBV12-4	CASILGEGAGGYTF
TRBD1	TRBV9	CASSVGTGVTEAFF
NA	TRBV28	CASSLSEAEAFF
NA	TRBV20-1	CSAASSGTYYEQYF
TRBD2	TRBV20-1	CSADIRGADTQYF
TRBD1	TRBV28	CASSPGTGNRNEQYF
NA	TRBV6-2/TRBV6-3	CASSPHSVETQYF
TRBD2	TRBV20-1	CSARDESGRVYEQFF
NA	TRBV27	CASSLLLVLGLGGYTF
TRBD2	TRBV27	CASTSLAGVNEQFF
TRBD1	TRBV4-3	CASSQDYGDSYGYTF
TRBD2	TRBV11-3	CASSLESPTSGSYNEQFF
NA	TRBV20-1	CSARGGQGNYGYTF